The source of this T cell receptor (beta chain) is a study of blood T cell repertoires in COVID-19. Whole-study context: The United States, Italy and Spain were the sources of the acute and convalescent COVID-19 samples. Sample material is recorded as cDNA or gDNA derived from T cells, B-cell-depleted T cells, or PBMCs.

In the original processing: Reference gene primer amplification gave nucleated cell count estimates. Method: immunoSEQ multiplex PCR; TCRdb's copy keeps in-frame clones and lacks some. D and trimming come from the DNA, and the V and J calls and clone size come from that table. The sample lists over 130,000 clones, about 80% occurring once. The germline V gene encodes CDR1 SGHAT and CDR2 FQNNGV. The CDR3 runs 13 residues. The V end lost 4 bases, the J end lost 2 bases, and 8 bases lay between the germline ends. The clonotype comes from a man aged 50 to 60 with acute or convalescent COVID-19. This chain uses TRBV11-2 with TRBJ1-2; a weak D match, TRBD1 (6 bases). The sequencing sample was made of peripheral blood. The CDR3 is CASSSDRNYGYTF. DNA of the CDR3: TGTGCCAGCAGCTCGGACAGAAACTATGGCTACACCTTC.